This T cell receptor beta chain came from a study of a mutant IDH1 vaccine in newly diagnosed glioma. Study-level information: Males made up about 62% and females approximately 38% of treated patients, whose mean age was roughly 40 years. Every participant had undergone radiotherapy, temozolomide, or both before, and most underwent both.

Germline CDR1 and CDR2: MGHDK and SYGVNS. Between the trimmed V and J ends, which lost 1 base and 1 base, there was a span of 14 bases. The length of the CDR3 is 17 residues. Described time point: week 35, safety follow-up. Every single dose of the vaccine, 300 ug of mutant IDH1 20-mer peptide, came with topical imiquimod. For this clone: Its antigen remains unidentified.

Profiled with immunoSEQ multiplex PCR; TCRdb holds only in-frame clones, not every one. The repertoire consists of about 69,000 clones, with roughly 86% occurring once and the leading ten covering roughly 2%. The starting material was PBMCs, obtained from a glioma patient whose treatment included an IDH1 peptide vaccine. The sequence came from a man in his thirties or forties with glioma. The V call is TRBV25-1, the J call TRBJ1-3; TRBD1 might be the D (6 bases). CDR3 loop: CASSEFGGGASGNTIYF. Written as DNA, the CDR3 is TGTGCCAGCAGTGAATTTGGGGGGGGCGCATCTGGAAACACCATATATTTT.